The entry that follows covers one TCR beta chain sequence. Its antigen remains unknown. TCRdb re-clonotyped the PCR reads through MiXCR. The sample contains some 41,000 clones, 28% of which appear only once. This entry is derived from a study of metastatic and nonmetastatic thyroid tumors. The overall study: Samples came from malignant and benign thyroid patients, and repertoires were compared across blood and tumor or nodule tissue.

Study conclusions and caveats: Versus benign nodules, malignant thyroid tumors reportedly had significantly higher TCR beta diversity, in blood and tumor.

Germline assignment: CDR1 MNHEY and CDR2 SVGEGT. The CDR3 runs to 16 residues. V trimming: 0 bases; J trimming: 4 bases; junction bases outside the gene matches: 2. Patients had received no treatment of any kind before thyroid surgery. The receptor comes from a male donor with papillary thyroid cancer or a benign thyroid nodule (not recorded which). Some clones in this sample may be carry-over from other donors' samples. Sample: blood. This chain joins TRBV6-2 or TRBV6-3 and TRBJ2-7; 14 nucleotides match TRBD2. The CDR3 DNA sequence: TGTGCCAGCAGTTACTCGGGGACTAGCGGGGGTTACGAGCAGTACTTC. It codes for CASSYSGTSGGYEQYF.